This TCR beta chain was documented in a study of blood T cell repertoires in COVID-19. Study in general: Acute and convalescent COVID-19 samples came from the United States, Italy and Spain. Nucleic acid was either cDNA or gDNA, and it came from T cells, B-cell-depleted T cells, or PBMCs.

The germline CDR1 and CDR2 sequences are MNHNY and SVGAGI (reference sequence). The germline V and J ends were trimmed by 5 bases and 0 bases, with 20 bases remaining between them. The CDR3 has 17 residues. Authors' processing steps: From reference gene primer amplification, estimates of nucleated cell counts were derived. Libraries were prepared by immunoSEQ multiplex PCR; TCRdb keeps only in-frame clonotypes and omits some of them. That table is the source of V, J and clone size, and D and trimming were worked out from the DNA. The top ten hold approximately 15% of the sample, which has over 40,000 clones, 75% to 85% seen once.

The genes are TRBV6-6 and TRBJ2-7; D unresolved. The origin of this receptor is a man in his forties or fifties with acute or convalescent COVID-19. Specimen: peripheral blood. The CDR3 here is CASSPISSVSSSYEQYV. The CDR3 DNA sequence: TGTGCCAGCAGTCCAATTTCGTCTGTTTCGAGCTCCTACGAGCAGTACGTC.